The rows below give T cell receptor beta chains drawn from one sample of a study of OX40 agonist ivuxolimab in advanced cancers. Profiled with immunoSEQ multiplex PCR; TCRdb holds only in-frame clones, not every one. The sample yields 81,000 or so clones, 88% seen once. Sequencing used CD4+ or CD8+ T cells sorted from blood, obtained in a trial of the OX40 agonist ivuxolimab. The receptors were sampled from an adult with an advanced solid tumor such as melanoma, head and neck, liver or kidney cancer. Both conserved end residues are part of each CDR3. Each record gives: J gene, D gene, V gene, clone size, CDR3 protein, CDR3 DNA. D genes are given only for firm matches. Size is omitted from some rows. Given values are once, few, many or a class for expanded clones.

TRBJ2-7 | TRBD1 | TRBV10-3 | . | CAISSGTGSSYEQYF | TGTGCCATCAGCTCCGGGACAGGCAGCTCCTACGAGCAGTACTTC
TRBJ1-2 | . | TRBV7-9 | . | CASSLETGGGYTF | TGTGCCAGCAGCTTAGAAACAGGCGGTGGCTACACCTTC
TRBJ1-5 | . | TRBV25-1 | few | CASSGGKNQPQHF | TGTGCCAGCAGTGGGGGAAAAAATCAGCCCCAGCATTTT
TRBJ1-2 | TRBD1 | TRBV5-4 | . | CASSLALTGDFHGYTF | TGTGCCAGCAGCTTGGCCCTGACAGGGGATTTTCATGGCTACACCTTC
TRBJ1-6 | . | TRBV6-5 | . | CASSSQGGSNSPLHF | TGTGCCAGCAGTTCACAAGGTGGGAGTAATTCACCCCTCCACTTT
TRBJ1-5 | . | TRBV27 | . | CASSFSGWGDQPQHF | TGTGCCAGCAGTTTCTCAGGGTGGGGAGATCAGCCCCAGCATTTT
TRBJ2-2 | TRBD2 | TRBV5-1 | . | CASSSIGLAGGQNTGELFF | TGCGCCAGCAGCTCAATCGGACTAGCGGGGGGCCAGAACACCGGGGAGCTGTTTTTT
TRBJ1-1 | . | TRBV21-1 | . | CASSTRFGGPYDMNTEAFF | TGTGCCAGCAGCACCCGATTCGGGGGGCCCTACGACATGAACACTGAAGCTTTCTTT
TRBJ1-5 | . | TRBV5-1 | . | CASSLGSNQPQHF | TGCGCCAGCAGCTTGGGTAGCAATCAGCCCCAGCATTTT
TRBJ1-2 | . | TRBV18 | . | CASSPGTAYGYTF | TGTGCCAGCTCACCTGGGACGGCCTATGGCTACACCTTC
TRBJ2-4 | TRBD2 | TRBV4-1 | . | CASSQEGTSGGRVKNIQYF | TGCGCCAGCAGCCAAGAAGGAACTAGCGGGGGAAGAGTCAAAAACATTCAGTACTTC
TRBJ1-4 | . | TRBV20-1 | . | CSARANEKLFF | TGCAGTGCTAGAGCTAATGAAAAACTGTTTTTT
TRBJ1-1 | . | TRBV5-8 | . | CASVRSRGNTEAFF | TGTGCCAGCGTACGGAGCAGGGGGAACACTGAAGCTTTCTTT
TRBJ1-1 | . | TRBV11-2 | . | CASSPEGVRYLITEAFF | TGTGCCAGCAGCCCCGAGGGGGTCCGGTATCTAATCACTGAAGCTTTCTTT
TRBJ2-1 | . | TRBV20-1 | . | CSAVIRDEQFF | TGCAGTGCTGTGATCCGGGACGAGCAGTTCTTC
TRBJ1-3 | . | TRBV7-9 | . | CASSLALGAQTGNTIYF | TGTGCCAGCAGCTTAGCGCTGGGGGCCCAGACTGGAAACACCATATATTTT
TRBJ2-2 | TRBD2 | TRBV7-2 | . | CASSLTAGTNTGELFF | TGTGCCAGCAGCTTAACAGCGGGGACGAACACCGGGGAGCTGTTTTTT
TRBJ1-1 | TRBD1 | TRBV18 | once | CASSIVPGQGRSTEAFF | TGTGCCAGCTCTATAGTCCCGGGACAGGGTCGGAGCACTGAAGCTTTCTTT
TRBJ2-6 | . | TRBV11-2 | . | CASSSFGANVLTF | TGTGCCAGCAGCTCTTTTGGGGCCAACGTCCTGACTTTC
TRBJ1-1 | TRBD1 | TRBV27 | few | CASSLRRQGLMNTEAFF | TGTGCCAGCAGTTTGCGGAGACAGGGCTTAATGAACACTGAAGCTTTCTTT
TRBJ2-1 | . | TRBV5-6 | once | CASSPQKRVLSYNEQFF | TGTGCCAGCAGCCCCCAAAAGAGGGTCCTCTCCTACAATGAGCAGTTCTTC
TRBJ2-3 | . | TRBV2 | . | CASSVGTERTDTQYF | TGTGCCAGCAGTGTAGGGACGGAACGCACAGATACGCAGTATTTT
TRBJ1-1 | . | TRBV9 | . | CASSSSPNTEAFF | TGTGCCAGCAGCTCGTCGCCGAACACTGAAGCTTTCTTT
TRBJ2-5 | . | TRBV5-6 | few | CASRLWVRETQYF | TGTGCCAGCAGATTATGGGTCAGAGAGACCCAGTACTTC
TRBJ2-1 | TRBD1 | TRBV5-4 | . | CASSSSGGEQFF | TGTGCCAGCAGCTCCTCAGGGGGTGAGCAGTTCTTC
TRBJ1-2 | . | TRBV5-1 | . | CAGSLDGSYGYTF | TGCGCTGGAAGCTTGGACGGATCCTATGGCTACACCTTC
TRBJ2-1 | . | TRBV7-9 | . | CASSFGGPSYNEQFF | TGTGCCAGCAGCTTTGGGGGGCCCTCCTACAATGAGCAGTTCTTC
TRBJ1-5 | . | TRBV19 | . | CASSIDSQGPQHF | TGTGCCAGTAGTATAGATAGCCAGGGGCCCCAGCATTTT
TRBJ2-3 | . | TRBV11-2 | once | CASKRQGTSDTQYF | TGTGCCAGCAAACGGCAGGGGACCTCGGATACGCAGTATTTT
TRBJ2-1 | TRBD1 | TRBV18 | . | CASSPPGQRYNEQFF | TGTGCCAGCTCACCCCCGGGACAGCGTTACAATGAGCAGTTCTTC
TRBJ1-2 | TRBD1 | TRBV27 | . | CASSLMVSSGGVYGYTF | TGTGCCAGCAGTTTAATGGTTTCGTCAGGGGGCGTCTATGGCTACACCTTC
TRBJ1-6 | . | TRBV5-8 | . | CASSPAWDSPLHF | TGTGCCAGCAGCCCCGCATGGGATTCACCCCTCCACTTT
TRBJ2-2 | . | TRBV28 | . | CASSWLFDTGELFF | TGTGCCAGCAGTTGGCTTTTTGACACCGGGGAGCTGTTTTTT
TRBJ1-2 | TRBD1 | TRBV5-1 | . | CASSGDRGVHTF | TGCGCCAGCAGCGGTGACAGGGGAGTCCACACCTTC
TRBJ1-5 | . | TRBV6-6 | . | CASSYSMGGNQPQHF | TGTGCCAGCAGTTACTCGATGGGGGGGAATCAGCCCCAGCATTTT
TRBJ2-6 | . | TRBV7-3 | . | CASSHRGGANVLTF | TGTGCCAGCAGTCATAGAGGCGGGGCCAACGTCCTGACTTTC
TRBJ2-7 | . | TRBV18 | . | CASSPEVLSSYEQYF | TGTGCCAGCTCACCGGAGGTTCTGAGCTCCTACGAGCAGTACTTC
TRBJ1-5 | . | TRBV6-6 | once | CASSYSKGHQPQHF | TGTGCCAGCAGTTACTCGAAAGGTCATCAGCCCCAGCATTTT
TRBJ1-6 | . | TRBV20-1 | . | CSGEGGSQRDF | TGCAGTGGCGAGGGGGGCTCCCAAAGGGACTTT
TRBJ1-2 | . | TRBV2 | . | CASSEAQRPGANYGYTF | TGTGCCAGCAGTGAAGCGCAGCGGCCCGGAGCTAACTATGGCTACACCTTC
TRBJ2-3 | . | TRBV19 | . | CASSITTLDTQYF | TGTGCCAGTAGTATAACCACTCTAGATACGCAGTATTTT